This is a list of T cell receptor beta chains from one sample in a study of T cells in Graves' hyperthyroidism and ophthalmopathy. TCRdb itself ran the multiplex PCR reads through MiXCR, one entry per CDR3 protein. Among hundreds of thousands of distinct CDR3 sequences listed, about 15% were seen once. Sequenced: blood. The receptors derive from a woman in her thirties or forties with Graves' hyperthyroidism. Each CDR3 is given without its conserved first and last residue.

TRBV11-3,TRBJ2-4,ARGGHHEAKNIQY
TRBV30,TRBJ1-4,ASRDRTNEKLF
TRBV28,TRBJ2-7,ASSLRARYPPAYEQY
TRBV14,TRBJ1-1,ASSHRTVNTEAF
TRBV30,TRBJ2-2,AWSVLASNTGELF
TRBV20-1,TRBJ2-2,SASDTGELF
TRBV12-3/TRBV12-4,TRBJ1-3,ASNKSPDGGAGNTIY
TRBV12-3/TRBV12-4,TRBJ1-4,ASSQGAINEKLF
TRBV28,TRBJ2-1,ASSSASGSPEGEQF
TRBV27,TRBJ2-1,AGSLSAGAYNEQF
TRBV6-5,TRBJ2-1,ASSSPRLAEQF
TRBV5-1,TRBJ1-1,ASTGTMNTEAF
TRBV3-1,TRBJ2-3,ASSQGLSYTDTQY
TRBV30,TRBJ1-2,AWEQGVLGYT